The T cell receptor (beta chain) described here comes from a study of radiotherapy plus CTLA-4 blockade in lung cancer. Clones were read by immunoSEQ multiplex PCR, and TCRdb kept only the in-frame ones, dropping some. The repertoire holds fewer than 50,000 clones, more than 60% seen once, with approximately 18% in the top ten. A single count supports this clone. Its antigen is unidentified. Focal radiation was given together with CTLA-4 blockade (ipilimumab) to patients with chemo-refractory metastatic non-small-cell lung cancer. Study findings and constraints: The study found tumor-derived TCR clones expanded in blood after radiotherapy plus ipilimumab.

CDR3 length: 14 residues. V lost 6 bases to trimming and J lost 4 bases; unmatched junction nucleotides: 5. Germline V CDR1 and CDR2: MNHEY, SMNVEV (reference sequence). The source material was peripheral blood, sampled from a patient treated with radiotherapy plus ipilimumab. This sequence joins TRBV27 and TRBJ1-1; 10 positions match TRBD1. This receptor was obtained from a human donor with non-small cell lung cancer who had a partial response to radiotherapy plus ipilimumab. CDR3 sequence: CASRRQGAVTEAFF. CDR3 DNA: TGTGCCAGCAGGAGACAGGGGGCTGTCACTGAAGCTTTCTTT.